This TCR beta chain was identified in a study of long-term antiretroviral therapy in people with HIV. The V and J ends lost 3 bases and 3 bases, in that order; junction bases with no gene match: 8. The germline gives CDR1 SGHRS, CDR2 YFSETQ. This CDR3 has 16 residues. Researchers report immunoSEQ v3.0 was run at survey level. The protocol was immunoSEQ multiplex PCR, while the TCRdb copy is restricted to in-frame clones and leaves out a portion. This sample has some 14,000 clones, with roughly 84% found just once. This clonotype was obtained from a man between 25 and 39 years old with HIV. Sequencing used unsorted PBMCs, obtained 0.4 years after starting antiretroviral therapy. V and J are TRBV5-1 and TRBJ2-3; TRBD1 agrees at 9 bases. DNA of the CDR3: TGCGCCAGCAGCTCGTACCCCGGGACAGGGACAGATACGCAGTATTTT. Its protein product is CASSSYPGTGTDTQYF.